Sequencing of this T cell receptor beta chain was carried out in a study of blood T cells in healthy people across ages. General study points: Nothing was known about donor CMV status, and this possibly confounded expanded clonotype changes.

This CDR3 is built from 13 residues. Per the germline V gene, CDR1 is DFQATT and CDR2 is SNEGSKA (reference sequence). Turning to this clonotype: Its antigen is not identified.

Each donor was a healthy Caucasian individual from Russia, aged 6 to 90. Every sample had a minimum of 6.5 million PBMCs isolated. A second PCR, run for roughly 6 to 11 cycles, used a sample-barcoded 5' primer plus a J-beta primer mix. A 12-random-nucleotide template-switch adaptor tagged each cDNA molecule. TCRdb ran MiXCR on the 5' RACE reads and lists one entry per CDR3 protein. The repertoire holds about 290,000 distinct CDR3 sequences, roughly 27% seen once, with over 25% in the top ten. The sequenced material came from blood. V and J are TRBV20-1 and TRBJ2-5; possibly TRBD2 for D (6 bases). The J call is doubtful: the DNA matches TRBJ2-1 better. The receptor was isolated from a woman in her 70s in good health. This chain's CDR3 is CSAREGFGSGQFF. CDR3 coding DNA: TGCAGTGCTAGAGAGGGTTTCGGTAGCGGGCAGTTCTTC.